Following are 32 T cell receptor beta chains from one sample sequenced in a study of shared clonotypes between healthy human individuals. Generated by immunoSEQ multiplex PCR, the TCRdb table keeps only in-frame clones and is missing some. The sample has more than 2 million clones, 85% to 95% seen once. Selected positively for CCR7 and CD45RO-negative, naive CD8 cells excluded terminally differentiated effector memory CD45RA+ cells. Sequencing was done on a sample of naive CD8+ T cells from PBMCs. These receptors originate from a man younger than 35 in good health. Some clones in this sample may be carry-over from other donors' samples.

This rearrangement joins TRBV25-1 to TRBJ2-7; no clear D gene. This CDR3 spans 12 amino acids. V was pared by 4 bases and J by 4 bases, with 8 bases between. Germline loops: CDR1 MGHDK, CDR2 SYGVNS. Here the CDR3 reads CASSGPYYEQYF. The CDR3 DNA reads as TGTGCCAGCAGTGGGCCATATTACGAGCAGTACTTC.

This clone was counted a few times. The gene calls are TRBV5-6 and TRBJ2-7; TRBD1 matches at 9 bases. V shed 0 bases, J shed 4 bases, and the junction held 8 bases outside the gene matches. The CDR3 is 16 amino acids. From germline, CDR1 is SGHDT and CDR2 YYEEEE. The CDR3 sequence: CASSLVGTGSGYEQYF. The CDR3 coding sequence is TGTGCCAGCAGCTTGGTAGGGACAGGGTCGGGATACGAGCAGTACTTC.

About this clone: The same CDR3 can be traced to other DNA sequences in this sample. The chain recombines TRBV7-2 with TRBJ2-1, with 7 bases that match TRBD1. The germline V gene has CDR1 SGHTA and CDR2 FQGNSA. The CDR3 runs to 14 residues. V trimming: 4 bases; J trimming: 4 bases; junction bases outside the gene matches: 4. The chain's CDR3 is CASSSRDSYNEQFF. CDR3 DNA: TGTGCCAGCAGCTCCCGGGACAGTTACAATGAGCAGTTCTTC.

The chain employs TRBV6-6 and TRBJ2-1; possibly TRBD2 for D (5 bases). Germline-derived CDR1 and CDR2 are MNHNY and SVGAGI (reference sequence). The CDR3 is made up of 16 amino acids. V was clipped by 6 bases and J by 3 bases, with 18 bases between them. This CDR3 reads CASSTFQEALYNEQFF. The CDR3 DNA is TGTGCCAGCAGCACTTTTCAGGAGGCTCTCTACAATGAGCAGTTCTTC.

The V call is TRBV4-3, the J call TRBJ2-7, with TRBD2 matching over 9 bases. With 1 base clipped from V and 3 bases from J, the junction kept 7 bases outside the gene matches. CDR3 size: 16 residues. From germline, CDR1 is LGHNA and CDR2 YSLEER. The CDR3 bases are TGCGCCAGCAGCCAAGGCACCCTAGCGGGGATCTACGAGCAGTACTTC. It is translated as CASSQGTLAGIYEQYF.

The CDR3 loop reads CASSLWRDNQPQHF. CDR3 nucleotide sequence: TGTGCCAGCAGTTTATGGAGGGACAATCAGCCCCAGCATTTT. The rearrangement links TRBV27 to TRBJ1-5; D not resolved. Germline CDR1 MNHEY, CDR2 SMNVEV (reference sequence). This CDR3 is 14 amino acids long. The ends were cut back, 1 base at V and 3 bases at J, with 7 bases in the middle.

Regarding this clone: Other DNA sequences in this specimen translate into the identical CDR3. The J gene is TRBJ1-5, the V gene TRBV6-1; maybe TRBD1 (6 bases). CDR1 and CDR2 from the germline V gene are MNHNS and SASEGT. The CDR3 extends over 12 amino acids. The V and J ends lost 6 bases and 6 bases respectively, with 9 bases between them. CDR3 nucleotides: TGTGCCAGCAGACAGGGAAGTCAGCCCCAGCATTTT. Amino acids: CASRQGSQPQHF.

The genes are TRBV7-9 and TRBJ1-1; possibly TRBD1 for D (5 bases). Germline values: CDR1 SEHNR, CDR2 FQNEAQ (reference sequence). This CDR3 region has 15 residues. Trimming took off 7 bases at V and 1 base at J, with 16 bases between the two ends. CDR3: CASITRDGRNTEAFF. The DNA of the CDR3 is TGTGCCAGCATCACACGGGACGGGAGGAACACTGAAGCTTTCTTT.

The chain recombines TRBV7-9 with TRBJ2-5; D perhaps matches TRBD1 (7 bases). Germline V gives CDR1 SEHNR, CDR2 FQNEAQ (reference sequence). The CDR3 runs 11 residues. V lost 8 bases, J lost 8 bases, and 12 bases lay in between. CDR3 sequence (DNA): TGTGCCAGCCAGGGGGGCACTACCCAGTACTTC. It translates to CASQGGTTQYF.

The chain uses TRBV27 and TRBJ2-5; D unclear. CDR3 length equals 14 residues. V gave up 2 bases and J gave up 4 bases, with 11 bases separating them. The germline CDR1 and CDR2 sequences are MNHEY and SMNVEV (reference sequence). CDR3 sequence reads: CASSLGRFGETQYF. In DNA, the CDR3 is TGTGCCAGCAGTTTAGGCCGCTTTGGAGAGACCCAGTACTTC.

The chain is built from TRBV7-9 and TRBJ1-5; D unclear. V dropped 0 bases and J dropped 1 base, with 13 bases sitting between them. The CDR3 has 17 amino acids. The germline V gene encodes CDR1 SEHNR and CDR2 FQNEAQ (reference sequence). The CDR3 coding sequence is TGTGCCAGCAGCTTAGCACTGGTCGGGGAAAGCAATCAGCCCCAGCATTTT. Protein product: CASSLALVGESNQPQHF.

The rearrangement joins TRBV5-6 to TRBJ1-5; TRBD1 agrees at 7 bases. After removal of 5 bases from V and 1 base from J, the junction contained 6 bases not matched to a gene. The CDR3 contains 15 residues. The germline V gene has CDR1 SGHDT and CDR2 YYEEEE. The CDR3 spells CASSDRALSNQPQHF. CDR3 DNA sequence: TGTGCCAGCAGTGACAGGGCCCTCAGCAATCAGCCCCAGCATTTT.

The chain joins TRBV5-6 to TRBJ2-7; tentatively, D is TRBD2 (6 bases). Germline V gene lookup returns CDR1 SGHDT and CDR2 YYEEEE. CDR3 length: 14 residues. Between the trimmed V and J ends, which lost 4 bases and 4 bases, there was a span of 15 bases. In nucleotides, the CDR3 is TGTGCCAGCAGCAACGGGATCGGGGGATACGAGCAGTACTTC. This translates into CASSNGIGGYEQYF.

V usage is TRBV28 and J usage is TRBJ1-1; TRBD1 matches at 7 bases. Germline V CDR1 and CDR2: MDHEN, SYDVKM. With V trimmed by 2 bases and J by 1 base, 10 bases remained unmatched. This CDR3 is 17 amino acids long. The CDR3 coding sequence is TGTGCCAGCAGTTTACCACGACAGGGACGGGGGAACACTGAAGCTTTCTTT. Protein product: CASSLPRQGRGNTEAFF. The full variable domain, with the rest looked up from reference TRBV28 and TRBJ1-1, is DVKVTQSSRYLVKRTGEKVFLECVQDMDHENMFWYRQDPGLGLRLIYFSYDVKMKEKGDIPEGYSVSREKKERFSLILESASTNQTSMYLCASSLPRQGRGNTEAFFGQGTRLTVV.

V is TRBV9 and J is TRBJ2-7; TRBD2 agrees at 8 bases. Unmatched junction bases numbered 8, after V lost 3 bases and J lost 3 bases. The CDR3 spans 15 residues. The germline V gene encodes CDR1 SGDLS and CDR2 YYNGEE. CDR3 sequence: CASSEGGTSGYEQYF. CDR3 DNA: TGTGCCAGCAGCGAGGGCGGGACTAGTGGCTACGAGCAGTACTTC.

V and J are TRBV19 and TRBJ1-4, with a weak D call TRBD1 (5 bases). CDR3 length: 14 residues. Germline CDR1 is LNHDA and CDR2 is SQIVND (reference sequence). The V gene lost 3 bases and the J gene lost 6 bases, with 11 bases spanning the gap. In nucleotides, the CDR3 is TGTGCCAGTAGTATCCGGGGCTCGTATGAAAAACTGTTTTTT. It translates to CASSIRGSYEKLFF.

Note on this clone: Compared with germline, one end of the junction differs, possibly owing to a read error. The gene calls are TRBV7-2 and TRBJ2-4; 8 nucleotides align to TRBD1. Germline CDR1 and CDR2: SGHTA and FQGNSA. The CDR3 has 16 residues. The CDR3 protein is CASSLGLNDRGVGGVF. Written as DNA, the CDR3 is TGTGCCAGCAGCTTAGGACTTAATGACAGGGGCGTAGGTGGGGTCTTC.

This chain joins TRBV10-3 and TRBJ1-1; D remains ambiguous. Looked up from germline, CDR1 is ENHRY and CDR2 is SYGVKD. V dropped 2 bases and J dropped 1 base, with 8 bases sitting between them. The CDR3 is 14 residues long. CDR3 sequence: CAISETASNTEAFF. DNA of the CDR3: TGTGCCATCAGTGAGACAGCCTCGAACACTGAAGCTTTCTTT.

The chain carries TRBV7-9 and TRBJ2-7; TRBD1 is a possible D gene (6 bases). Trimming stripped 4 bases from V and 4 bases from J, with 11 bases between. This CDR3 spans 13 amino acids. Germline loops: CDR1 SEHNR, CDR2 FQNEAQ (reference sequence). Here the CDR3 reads CASSYKQGYEQYF. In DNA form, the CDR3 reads TGTGCCAGCAGCTATAAACAGGGATACGAGCAGTACTTC.

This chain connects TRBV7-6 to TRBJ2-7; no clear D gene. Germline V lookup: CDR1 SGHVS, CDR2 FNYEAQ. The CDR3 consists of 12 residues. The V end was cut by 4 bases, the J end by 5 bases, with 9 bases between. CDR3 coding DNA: TGTGCCAGCAGCTCTCGGGCGGACGAGCAGTACTTC. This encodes CASSSRADEQYF.

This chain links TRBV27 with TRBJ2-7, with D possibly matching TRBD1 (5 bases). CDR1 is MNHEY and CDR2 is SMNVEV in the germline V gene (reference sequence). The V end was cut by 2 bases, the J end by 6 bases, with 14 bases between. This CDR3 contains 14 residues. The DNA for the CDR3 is TGTGCCAGCAGTTTAAACGCAGGGTTGAGCGAGCAGTACTTC. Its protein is CASSLNAGLSEQYF.

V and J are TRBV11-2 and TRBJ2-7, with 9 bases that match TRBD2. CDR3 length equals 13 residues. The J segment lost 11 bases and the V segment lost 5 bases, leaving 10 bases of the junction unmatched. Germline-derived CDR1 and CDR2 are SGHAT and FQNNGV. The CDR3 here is CASSPETRLAEYF. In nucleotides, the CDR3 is TGTGCCAGCAGCCCAGAAACCAGACTAGCGGAGTACTTC.

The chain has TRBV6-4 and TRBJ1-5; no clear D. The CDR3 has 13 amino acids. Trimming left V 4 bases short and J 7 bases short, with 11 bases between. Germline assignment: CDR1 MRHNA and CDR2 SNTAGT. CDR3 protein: CASSVRIGQPQHF. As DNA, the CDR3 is TGTGCCAGCAGTGTACGAATTGGGCAGCCCCAGCATTTT.

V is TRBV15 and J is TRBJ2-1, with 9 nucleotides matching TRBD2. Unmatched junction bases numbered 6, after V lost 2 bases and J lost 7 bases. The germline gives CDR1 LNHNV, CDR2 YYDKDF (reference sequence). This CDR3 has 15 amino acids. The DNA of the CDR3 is TGTGCCACCAGCAGAAAGGCGGGGGGGGCGAATGAGCAGTTCTTC. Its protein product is CATSRKAGGANEQFF. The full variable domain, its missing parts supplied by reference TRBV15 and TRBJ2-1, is DAMVIQNPRYQVTQFGKPVTLSCSQTLNHNVMYWYQQKSSQAPKLLFHYYDKDFNNEADTPDNFQSRRPNTSFCFLDIRSPGLGDTAMYLCATSRKAGGANEQFFGPGTRLTVL.

The CDR3 DNA sequence: TGCAGCGTTGTCGGGTTAGCGGGAAGAGGAGATACGCAGTATTTT. This sequence encodes CSVVGLAGRGDTQYF. V gene TRBV29-1 combines with J gene TRBJ2-3; 8 bases match TRBD2. From germline, CDR1 is SQVTM and CDR2 ANQGSEA. The CDR3 covers 15 residues. Trimming at V came to 4 bases and at J to 5 bases, leaving 11 bases not matched to a gene.

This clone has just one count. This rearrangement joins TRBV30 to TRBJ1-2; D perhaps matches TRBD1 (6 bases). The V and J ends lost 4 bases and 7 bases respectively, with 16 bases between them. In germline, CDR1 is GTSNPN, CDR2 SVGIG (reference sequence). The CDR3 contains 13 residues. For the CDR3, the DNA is TGTGCCTGGACTCTAGGGGGGCGTGCTGGCTACACCTTC. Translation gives CAWTLGGRAGYTF.

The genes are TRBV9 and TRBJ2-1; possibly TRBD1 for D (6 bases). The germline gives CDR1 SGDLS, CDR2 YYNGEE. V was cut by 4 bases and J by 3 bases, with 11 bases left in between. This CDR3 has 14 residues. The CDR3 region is CASSPQGYYNEQFF. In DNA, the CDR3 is TGTGCCAGCAGCCCTCAGGGGTACTACAATGAGCAGTTCTTC.

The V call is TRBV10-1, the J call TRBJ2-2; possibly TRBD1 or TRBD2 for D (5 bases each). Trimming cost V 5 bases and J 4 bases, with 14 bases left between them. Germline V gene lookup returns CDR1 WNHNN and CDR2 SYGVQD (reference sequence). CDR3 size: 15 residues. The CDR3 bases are TGCGCCAGCAGTCTGGCCGGGGCGGCCACCGGGGAGCTGTTTTTT. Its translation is CASSLAGAATGELFF.

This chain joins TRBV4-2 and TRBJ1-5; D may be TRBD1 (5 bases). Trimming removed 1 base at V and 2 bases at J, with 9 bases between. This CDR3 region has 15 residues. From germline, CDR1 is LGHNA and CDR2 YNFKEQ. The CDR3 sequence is CASSQGPRGNQPQHF. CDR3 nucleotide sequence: TGTGCCAGCAGCCAAGGTCCCAGGGGCAATCAGCCCCAGCATTTT.

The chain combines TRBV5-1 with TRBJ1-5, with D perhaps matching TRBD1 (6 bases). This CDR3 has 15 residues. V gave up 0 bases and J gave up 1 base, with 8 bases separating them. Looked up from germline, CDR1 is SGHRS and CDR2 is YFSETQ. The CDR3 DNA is TGCGCCAGCAGCTTGGGGACAGAAAGCAATCAGCCCCAGCATTTT. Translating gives CASSLGTESNQPQHF.

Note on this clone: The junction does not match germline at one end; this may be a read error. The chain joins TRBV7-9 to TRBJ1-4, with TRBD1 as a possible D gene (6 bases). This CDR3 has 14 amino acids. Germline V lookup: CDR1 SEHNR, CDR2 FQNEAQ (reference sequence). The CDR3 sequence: CASSHKRGGEKLFF. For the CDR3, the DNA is TGCGCCAGCAGCCATAAGAGGGGGGGTGAAAAACTGTTTTTT.

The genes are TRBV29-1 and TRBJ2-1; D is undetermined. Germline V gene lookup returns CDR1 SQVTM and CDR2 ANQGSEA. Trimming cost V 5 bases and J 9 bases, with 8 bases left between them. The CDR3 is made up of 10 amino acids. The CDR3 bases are TGCAGCGTTTCCACCGGTGAGCAGTTCTTC. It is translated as CSVSTGEQFF.